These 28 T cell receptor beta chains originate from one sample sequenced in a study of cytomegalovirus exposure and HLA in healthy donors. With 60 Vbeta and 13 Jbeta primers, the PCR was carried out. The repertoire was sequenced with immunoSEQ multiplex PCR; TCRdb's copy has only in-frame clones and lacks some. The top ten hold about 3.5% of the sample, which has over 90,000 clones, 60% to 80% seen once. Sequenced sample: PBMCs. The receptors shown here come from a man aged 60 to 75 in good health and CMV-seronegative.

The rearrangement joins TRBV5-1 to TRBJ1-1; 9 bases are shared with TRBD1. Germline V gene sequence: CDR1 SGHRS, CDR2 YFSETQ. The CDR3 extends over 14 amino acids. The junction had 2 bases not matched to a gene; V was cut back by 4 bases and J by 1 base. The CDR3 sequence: CASSRTGENTEAFF. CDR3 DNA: TGCGCCAGCAGCAGGACAGGGGAGAACACTGAAGCTTTCTTT.

The CDR3 region is CASSQSHRAGRNEQYF. The CDR3 DNA reads as TGTGCCAGTAGCCAATCACATCGGGCGGGACGTAACGAGCAGTACTTC. The chain links TRBV19 to TRBJ2-7, with a tentative D call TRBD2 (6 bases). Trimming cost V 6 bases and J 5 bases, with 23 bases left between them. Looked up from germline, CDR1 is LNHDA and CDR2 is SQIVND (reference sequence). The CDR3 has 16 amino acids.

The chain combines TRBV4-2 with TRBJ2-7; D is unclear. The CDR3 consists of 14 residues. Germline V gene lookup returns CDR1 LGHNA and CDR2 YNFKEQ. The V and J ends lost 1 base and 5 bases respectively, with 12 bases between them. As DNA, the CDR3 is TGTGCCAGCAGCCAAGCAGGTAGGCTTGACGAGCAGTACTTC. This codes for CASSQAGRLDEQYF.

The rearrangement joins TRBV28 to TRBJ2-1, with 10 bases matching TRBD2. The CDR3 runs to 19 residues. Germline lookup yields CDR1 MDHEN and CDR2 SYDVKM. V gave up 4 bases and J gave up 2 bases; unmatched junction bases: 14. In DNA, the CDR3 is TGTGCCAGCAGTTCCCTAGGTTGGGGTACTAGCGGGACCTACAATGAGCAGTTCTTC. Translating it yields CASSSLGWGTSGTYNEQFF.

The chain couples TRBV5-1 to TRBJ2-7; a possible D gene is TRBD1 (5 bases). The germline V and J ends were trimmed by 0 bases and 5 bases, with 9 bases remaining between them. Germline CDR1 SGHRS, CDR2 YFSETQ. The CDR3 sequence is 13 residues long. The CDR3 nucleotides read TGCGCCAGCAGCTTGGTACCCAGGGACGAGCAGTACTTC. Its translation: CASSLVPRDEQYF.

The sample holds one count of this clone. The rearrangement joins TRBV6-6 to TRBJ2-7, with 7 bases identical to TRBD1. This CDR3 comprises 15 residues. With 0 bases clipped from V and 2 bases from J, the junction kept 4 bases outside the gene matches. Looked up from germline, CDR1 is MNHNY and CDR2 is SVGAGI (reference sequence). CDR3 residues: CASSYSGQPTYEQYF. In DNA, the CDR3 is TGTGCCAGCAGTTACTCGGGACAGCCTACCTACGAGCAGTACTTC.

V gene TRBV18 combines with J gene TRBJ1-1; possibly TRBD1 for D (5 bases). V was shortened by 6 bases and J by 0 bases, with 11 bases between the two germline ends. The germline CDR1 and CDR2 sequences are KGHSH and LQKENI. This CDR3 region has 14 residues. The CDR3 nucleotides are TGTGCCAGCTCCACAGGTACCATGAACACTGAAGCTTTCTTT. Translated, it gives CASSTGTMNTEAFF.

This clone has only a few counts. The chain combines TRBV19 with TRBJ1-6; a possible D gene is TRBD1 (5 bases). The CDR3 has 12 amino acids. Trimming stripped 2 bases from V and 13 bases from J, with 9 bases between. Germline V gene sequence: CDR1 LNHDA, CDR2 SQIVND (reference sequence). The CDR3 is CASSIPQGPLHF. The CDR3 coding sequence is TGTGCCAGTAGTATACCCCAGGGTCCCCTCCACTTT. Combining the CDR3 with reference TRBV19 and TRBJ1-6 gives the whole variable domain DGGITQSPKYLFRKEGQNVTLSCEQNLNHDAMYWYRQDPGQGLRLIYYSQIVNDFQKGDIAEGYSVSREKKESFPLTVTSAQKNPTAFYLCASSIPQGPLHFGNGTRLTVT.

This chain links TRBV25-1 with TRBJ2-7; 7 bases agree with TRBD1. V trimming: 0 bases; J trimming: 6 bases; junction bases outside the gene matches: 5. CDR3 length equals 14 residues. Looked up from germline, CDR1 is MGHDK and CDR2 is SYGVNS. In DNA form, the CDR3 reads TGTGCCAGCAGTGAATATGAGACAGGGAGCGAGCAGTACTTC. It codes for CASSEYETGSEQYF.

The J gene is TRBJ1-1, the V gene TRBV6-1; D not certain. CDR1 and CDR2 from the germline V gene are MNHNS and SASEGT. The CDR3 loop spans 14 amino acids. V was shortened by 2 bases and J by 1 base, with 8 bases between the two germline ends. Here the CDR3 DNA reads TGTGCCAGCAGTGAACTTGGAGGGAACACTGAAGCTTTCTTT. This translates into CASSELGGNTEAFF.

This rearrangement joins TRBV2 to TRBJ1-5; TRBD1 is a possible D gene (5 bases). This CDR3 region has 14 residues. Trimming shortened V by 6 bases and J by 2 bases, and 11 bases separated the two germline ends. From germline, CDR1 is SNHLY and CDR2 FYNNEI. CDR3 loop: CASSARQRNQPQHF. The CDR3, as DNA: TGTGCCAGCAGCGCCCGACAGCGCAATCAGCCCCAGCATTTT.

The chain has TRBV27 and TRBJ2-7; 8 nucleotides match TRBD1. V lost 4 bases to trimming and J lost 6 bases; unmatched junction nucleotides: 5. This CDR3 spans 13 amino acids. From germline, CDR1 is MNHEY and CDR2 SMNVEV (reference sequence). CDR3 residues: CASSWSTGGEQYF. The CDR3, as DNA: TGTGCCAGCAGTTGGAGTACAGGGGGCGAGCAGTACTTC.

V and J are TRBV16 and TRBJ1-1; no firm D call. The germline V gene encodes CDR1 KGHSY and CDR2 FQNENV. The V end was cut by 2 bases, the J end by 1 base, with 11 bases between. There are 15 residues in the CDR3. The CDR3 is CASSQLGSGNTEAFF. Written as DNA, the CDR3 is TGTGCCAGCAGCCAACTGGGTTCAGGGAACACTGAAGCTTTCTTT. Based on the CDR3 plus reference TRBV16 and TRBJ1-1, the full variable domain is GEEVAQTPKHLVRGEGQKAKLYCAPIKGHSYVFWYQQVLKNEFKFLISFQNENVFDETGMPKERFSAKCLPNSPCSLEIQATKLEDSAVYFCASSQLGSGNTEAFFGQGTRLTVV.

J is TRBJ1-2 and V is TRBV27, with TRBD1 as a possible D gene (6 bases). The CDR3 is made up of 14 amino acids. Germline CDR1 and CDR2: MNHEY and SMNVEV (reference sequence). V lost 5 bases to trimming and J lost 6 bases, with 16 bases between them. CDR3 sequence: CASSVTGSPDGYTF. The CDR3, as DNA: TGTGCCAGCAGTGTCACAGGGTCTCCGGATGGCTACACCTTC.

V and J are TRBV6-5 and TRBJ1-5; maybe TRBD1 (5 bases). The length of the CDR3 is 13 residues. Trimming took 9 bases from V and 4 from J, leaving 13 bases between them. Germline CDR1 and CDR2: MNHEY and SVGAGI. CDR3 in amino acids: CASQNAGNQPQHF. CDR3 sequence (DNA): TGTGCCAGTCAGAATGCAGGGAATCAGCCCCAGCATTTT.

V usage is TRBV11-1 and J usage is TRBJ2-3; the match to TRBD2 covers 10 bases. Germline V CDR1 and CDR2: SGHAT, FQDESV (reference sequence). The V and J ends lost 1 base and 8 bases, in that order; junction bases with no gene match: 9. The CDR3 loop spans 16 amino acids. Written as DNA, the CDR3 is TGTGCCAGCAGCTTAGAACTAGCGGGGTCTACAAGTACGCAGTATTTT. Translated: CASSLELAGSTSTQYF.

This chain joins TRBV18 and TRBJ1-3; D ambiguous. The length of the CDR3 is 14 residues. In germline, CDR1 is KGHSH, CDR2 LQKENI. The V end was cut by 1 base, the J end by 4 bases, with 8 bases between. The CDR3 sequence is CASSPQTGGNTIYF. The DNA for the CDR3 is TGTGCCAGCTCACCACAGACTGGAGGAAACACCATATATTTT. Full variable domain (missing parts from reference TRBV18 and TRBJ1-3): NAGVMQNPRHLVRRRGQEARLRCSPMKGHSHVYWYRQLPEEGLKFMVYLQKENIIDESGMPKERFSAEFPKEGPSILRIQQVVRGDSAAYFCASSPQTGGNTIYFGEGSWLTVV.

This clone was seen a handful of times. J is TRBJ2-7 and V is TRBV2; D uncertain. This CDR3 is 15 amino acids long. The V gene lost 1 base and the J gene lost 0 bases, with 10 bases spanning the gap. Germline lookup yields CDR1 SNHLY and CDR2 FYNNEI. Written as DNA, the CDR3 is TGTGCCAGCAGTGAAGAATCGACACTCTCCTACGAGCAGTACTTC. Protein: CASSEESTLSYEQYF.

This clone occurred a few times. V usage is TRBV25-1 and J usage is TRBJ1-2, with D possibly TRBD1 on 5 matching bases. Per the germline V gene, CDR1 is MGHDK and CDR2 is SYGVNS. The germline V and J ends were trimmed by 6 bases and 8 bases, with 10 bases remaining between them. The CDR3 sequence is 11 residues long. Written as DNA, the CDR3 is TGTGCCAGCAGGTCAGGGTCCGGCTACACCTTC. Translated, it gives CASRSGSGYTF.

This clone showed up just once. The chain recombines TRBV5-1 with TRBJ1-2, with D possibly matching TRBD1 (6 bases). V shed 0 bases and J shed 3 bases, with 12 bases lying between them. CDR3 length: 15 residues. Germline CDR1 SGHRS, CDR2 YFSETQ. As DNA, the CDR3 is TGCGCCAGCAGCTTGGCCCTTGGACAGCACTATGGCTACACCTTC. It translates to CASSLALGQHYGYTF. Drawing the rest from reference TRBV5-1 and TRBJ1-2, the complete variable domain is KAGVTQTPRYLIKTRGQQVTLSCSPISGHRSVSWYQQTPGQGLQFLFEYFSETQRNKGNFPGRFSGRQFSNSRSEMNVSTLELGDSALYLCASSLALGQHYGYTFGSGTRLTVV.

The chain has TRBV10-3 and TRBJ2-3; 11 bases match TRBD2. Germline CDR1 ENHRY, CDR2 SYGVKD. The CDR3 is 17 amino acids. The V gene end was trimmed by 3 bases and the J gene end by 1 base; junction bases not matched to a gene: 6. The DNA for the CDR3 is TGTGCCATCAGTGATTTCGTACTAGCGGGGGGCACAGATACGCAGTATTTT. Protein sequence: CAISDFVLAGGTDTQYF.

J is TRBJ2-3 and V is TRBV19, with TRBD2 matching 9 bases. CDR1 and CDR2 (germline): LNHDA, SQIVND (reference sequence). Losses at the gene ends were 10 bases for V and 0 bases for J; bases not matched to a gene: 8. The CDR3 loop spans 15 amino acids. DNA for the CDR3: TGTGCCACCTCACTAGCGGGCTCTAGCACAGATACGCAGTATTTT. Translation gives CATSLAGSSTDTQYF.

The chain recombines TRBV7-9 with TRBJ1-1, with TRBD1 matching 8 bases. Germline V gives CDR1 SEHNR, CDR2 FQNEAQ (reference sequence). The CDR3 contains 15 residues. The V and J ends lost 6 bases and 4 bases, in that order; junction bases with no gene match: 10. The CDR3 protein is CASRPMDRVATEAFF. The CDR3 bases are TGTGCCAGCAGACCTATGGACAGGGTCGCCACTGAAGCTTTCTTT.

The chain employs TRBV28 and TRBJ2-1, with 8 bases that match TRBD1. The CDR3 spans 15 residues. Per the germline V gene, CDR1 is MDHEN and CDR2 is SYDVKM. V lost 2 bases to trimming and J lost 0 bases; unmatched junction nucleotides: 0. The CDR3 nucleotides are TGTGCCAGCAGTTTAACAGGGGGCTCCTACAATGAGCAGTTCTTC. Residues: CASSLTGGSYNEQFF.

The chain's CDR3 is CASSVAAGRTQDKQYF. In DNA, the CDR3 is TGTGCCAGCAGCGTAGCTGCAGGCCGAACTCAAGATAAGCAGTACTTC. The gene calls are TRBV9 and TRBJ2-7, with D unclear. The V gene's germline CDR1 is SGDLS and CDR2 YYNGEE. The CDR3 totals 16 residues. Trimming cost V 0 bases and J 8 bases, with 21 bases left between them.

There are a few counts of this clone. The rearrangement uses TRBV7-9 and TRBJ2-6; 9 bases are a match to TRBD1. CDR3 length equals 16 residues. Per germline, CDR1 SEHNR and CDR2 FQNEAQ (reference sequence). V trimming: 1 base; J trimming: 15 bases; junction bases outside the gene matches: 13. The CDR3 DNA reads TGTGCCAGCAGCTTAGGGGCTCCCGGGACAGGGTATAGCCTGACTTTC. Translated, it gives CASSLGAPGTGYSLTF.

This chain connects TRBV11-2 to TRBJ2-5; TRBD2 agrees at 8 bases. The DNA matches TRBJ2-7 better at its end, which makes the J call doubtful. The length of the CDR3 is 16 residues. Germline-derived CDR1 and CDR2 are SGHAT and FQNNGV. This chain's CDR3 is CASSLGGSGNRYEQYF. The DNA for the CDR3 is TGTGCCAGCAGCTTAGGAGGTAGCGGGAATCGCTACGAGCAGTACTTC.

CDR3 coding DNA: TGCGCCAGCAGCTTGTTGGGGGCCCAAGAGACCCAGTACTTC. Translation: CASSLLGAQETQYF. The chain joins TRBV5-1 to TRBJ2-5; maybe TRBD1 (6 bases). Germline loops: CDR1 SGHRS, CDR2 YFSETQ. The CDR3 covers 14 residues. V gave up 1 base and J gave up 1 base, with 8 bases separating them.